This T cell receptor (beta chain) was retrieved from a study of blood T cells in healthy people across ages. Findings of the study overall: Both higher diversity and more naive CD4+ cells marked long-lived donors when set against aged donors.

Each sample had at least 6 million PBMCs isolated. Extraction of total RNA produced a minimum of 5.5 micrograms from each sample. The V end was cut by 2 bases, the J end by 8 bases, with 14 bases between. CDR3 length: 14 amino acids. Germline loops: CDR1 SGHTA, CDR2 FQGNSA. Only a few counts were recorded for this clonotype. The antigen remains undetermined. Sample-barcoded 5' priming and a J-beta primer mix drove a second PCR of about 7 to 11 cycles. Tags on each cDNA molecule came from a template-switch adaptor with 12 random nucleotides. MiXCR was run by TCRdb on the 5' RACE reads, yielding one entry per CDR3 protein. The table lists just over 1 million distinct CDR3 sequences, 35% to 55% of them singletons.

The receptor was isolated from a woman aged 55-70 years in good health. Sequences were obtained from blood. The chain is built from TRBV7-2 and TRBJ2-3; weak D call: TRBD2 (6 bases). The CDR3 nucleotides read TGTGCCAGCAGCTTAACACCACCCGGGGGTACGCAGTATTTT. This codes for CASSLTPPGGTQYF.